In its sample, the clone carrying this T cell receptor (beta chain) was seen once. The data were obtained in a study of blood T cell repertoires in COVID-19. CDR1 LGHDT and CDR2 YNNKEL come from the germline V gene (reference sequence). CDR3 length: 14 amino acids. Trimming took off 4 bases at V and 8 bases at J, with 17 bases between the two ends. The table came from immunoSEQ multiplex PCR; TCRdb's copy has only in-frame clones and leaves some out. The sample comprises about 96,000 clones, approximately 90% of which are singletons, and around 4% rests with the top ten. J is TRBJ1-2 and V is TRBV3-1 (or the pseudogene TRBV3-2); weak D call: TRBD1 (6 bases). Input material: peripheral blood. The receptor's source is a human donor with COVID-19, enrolled during active disease. The donor label of this sample is uncertain. The DNA for the CDR3 is TGTGCCAGCAGCCCGACTTGGACAGCCGGGGGCTACACCTTC. Amino acids: CASSPTWTAGGYTF.